This T cell receptor (beta chain) was sequenced during a study of shared clonotypes between healthy human individuals. To note about this clone: Other DNA variants within this sample encode the same CDR3.

Using immunoSEQ multiplex PCR, the repertoire was profiled, and TCRdb retains in-frame clones only, with some absent. The data hold about 2.3 million clones, with 90% to 95% observed a single time. Germline V lookup: CDR1 SGHRS, CDR2 YFSETQ. The CDR3 contains 15 residues. V shed 4 bases, J shed 4 bases, and the junction held 2 bases outside the gene matches. The material sequenced was naive CD4+ T cells from PBMCs. Noted subset: CD45RA+ positively selected. The sequence came from a man aged 18 to 29 in good health. Some clones in this sample may be carry-over from other donors' samples. The chain carries TRBV5-1 and TRBJ2-5; TRBD2 aligns across 15 bases. CDR3 in DNA: TGCGCCAGCAGCGGGGGACTAGCGGGAGGAGAGACCCAGTACTTC. This translates into CASSGGLAGGETQYF.